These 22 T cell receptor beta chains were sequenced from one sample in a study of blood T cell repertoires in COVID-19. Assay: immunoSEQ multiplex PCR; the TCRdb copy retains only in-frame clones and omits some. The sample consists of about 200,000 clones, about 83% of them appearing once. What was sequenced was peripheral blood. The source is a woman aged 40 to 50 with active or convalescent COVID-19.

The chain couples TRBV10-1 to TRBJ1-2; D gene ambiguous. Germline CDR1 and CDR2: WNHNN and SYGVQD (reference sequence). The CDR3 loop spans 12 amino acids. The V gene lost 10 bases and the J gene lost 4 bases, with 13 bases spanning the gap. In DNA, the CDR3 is TGCGCCACCTCGAGGTCGGGCTATGGCTACACCTTC. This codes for CATSRSGYGYTF.

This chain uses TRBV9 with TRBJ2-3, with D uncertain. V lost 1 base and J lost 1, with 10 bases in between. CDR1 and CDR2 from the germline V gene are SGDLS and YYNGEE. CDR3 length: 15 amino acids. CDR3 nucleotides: TGTGCCAGCAGCGTAACCAGCGAGGGCACAGATACGCAGTATTTT. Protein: CASSVTSEGTDTQYF.

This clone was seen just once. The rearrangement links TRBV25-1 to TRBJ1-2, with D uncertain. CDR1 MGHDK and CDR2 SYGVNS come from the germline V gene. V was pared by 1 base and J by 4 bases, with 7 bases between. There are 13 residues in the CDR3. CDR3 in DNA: TGTGCCAGCAGTGAATCGGGTCCCTATGGCTACACCTTC. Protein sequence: CASSESGPYGYTF.

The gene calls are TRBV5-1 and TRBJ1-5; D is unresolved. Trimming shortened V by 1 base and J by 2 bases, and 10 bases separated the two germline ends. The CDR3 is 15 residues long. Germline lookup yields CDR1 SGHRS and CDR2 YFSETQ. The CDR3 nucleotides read TGCGCCAGCAGCTTGTGGTGGGGAGGCAATCAGCCCCAGCATTTT. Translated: CASSLWWGGNQPQHF.

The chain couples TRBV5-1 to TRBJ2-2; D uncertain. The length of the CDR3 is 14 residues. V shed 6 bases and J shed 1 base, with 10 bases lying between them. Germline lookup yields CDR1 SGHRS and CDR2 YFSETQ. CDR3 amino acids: CASTSRGNTGELFF. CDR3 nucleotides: TGCGCCAGCACCTCCCGAGGGAACACCGGGGAGCTGTTTTTT. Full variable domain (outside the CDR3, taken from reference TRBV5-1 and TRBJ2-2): KAGVTQTPRYLIKTRGQQVTLSCSPISGHRSVSWYQQTPGQGLQFLFEYFSETQRNKGNFPGRFSGRQFSNSRSEMNVSTLELGDSALYLCASTSRGNTGELFFGEGSRLTVL.

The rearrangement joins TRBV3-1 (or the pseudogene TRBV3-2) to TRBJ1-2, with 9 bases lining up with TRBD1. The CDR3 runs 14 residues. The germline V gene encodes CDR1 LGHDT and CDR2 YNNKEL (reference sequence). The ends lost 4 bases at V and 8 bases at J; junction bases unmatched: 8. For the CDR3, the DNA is TGTGCCAGCAGCCCGGACAGGGGACCGAACGGCTACACCTTC. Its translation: CASSPDRGPNGYTF.

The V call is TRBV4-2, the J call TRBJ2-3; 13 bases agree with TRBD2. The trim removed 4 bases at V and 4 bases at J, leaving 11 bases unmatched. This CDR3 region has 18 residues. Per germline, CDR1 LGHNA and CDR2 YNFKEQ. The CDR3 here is CASSPGLAGLTGADTQYF. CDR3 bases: TGTGCCAGCAGCCCGGGACTAGCGGGGCTCACCGGGGCAGATACGCAGTATTTT.

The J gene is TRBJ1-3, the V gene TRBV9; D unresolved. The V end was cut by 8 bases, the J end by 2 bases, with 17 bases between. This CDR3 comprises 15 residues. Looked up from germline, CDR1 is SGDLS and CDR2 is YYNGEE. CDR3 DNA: TGTGCCAGTCCCCGGGGTTCTTCTGCTGGAAACACCATATATTTT. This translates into CASPRGSSAGNTIYF.

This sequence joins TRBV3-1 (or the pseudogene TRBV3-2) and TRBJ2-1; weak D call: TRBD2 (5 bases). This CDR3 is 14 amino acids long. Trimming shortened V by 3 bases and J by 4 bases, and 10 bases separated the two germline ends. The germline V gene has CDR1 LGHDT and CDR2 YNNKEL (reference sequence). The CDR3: CASSQLGDYNEQFF. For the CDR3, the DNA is TGTGCCAGCAGCCAGCTCGGGGATTACAATGAGCAGTTCTTC.

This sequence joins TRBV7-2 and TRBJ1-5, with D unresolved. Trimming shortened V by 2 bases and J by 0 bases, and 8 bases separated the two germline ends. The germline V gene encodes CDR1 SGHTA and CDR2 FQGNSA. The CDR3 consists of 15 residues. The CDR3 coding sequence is TGTGCCAGCAGCTTAAACTCCGCTAGCAATCAGCCCCAGCATTTT. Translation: CASSLNSASNQPQHF.

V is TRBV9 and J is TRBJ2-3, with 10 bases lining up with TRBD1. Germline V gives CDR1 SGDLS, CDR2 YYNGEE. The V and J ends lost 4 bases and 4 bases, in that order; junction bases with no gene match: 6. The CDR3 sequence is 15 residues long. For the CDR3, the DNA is TGTGCCAGCAGCCCCGGGACAGGGGTTTCAGATACGCAGTATTTT. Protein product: CASSPGTGVSDTQYF.

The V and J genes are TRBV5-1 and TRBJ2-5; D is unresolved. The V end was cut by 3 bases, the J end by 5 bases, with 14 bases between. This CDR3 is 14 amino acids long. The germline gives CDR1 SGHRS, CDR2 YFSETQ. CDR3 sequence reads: CASSSEVPRETQYF. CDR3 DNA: TGCGCCAGCAGCTCAGAGGTCCCCCGGGAGACCCAGTACTTC.

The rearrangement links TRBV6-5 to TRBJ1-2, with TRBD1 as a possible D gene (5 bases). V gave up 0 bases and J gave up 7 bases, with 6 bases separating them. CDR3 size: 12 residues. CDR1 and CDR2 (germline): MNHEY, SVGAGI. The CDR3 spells CASSYSGGGYTF. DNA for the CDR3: TGTGCCAGCAGTTACTCGGGGGGTGGCTACACCTTC.

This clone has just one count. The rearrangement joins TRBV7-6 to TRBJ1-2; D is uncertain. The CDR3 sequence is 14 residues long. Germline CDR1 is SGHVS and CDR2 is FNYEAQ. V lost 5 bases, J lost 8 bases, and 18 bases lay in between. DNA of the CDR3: TGTGCCAGCAGCCCCATGGAGGGAATGAAGGGCTACACCTTC. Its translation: CASSPMEGMKGYTF.

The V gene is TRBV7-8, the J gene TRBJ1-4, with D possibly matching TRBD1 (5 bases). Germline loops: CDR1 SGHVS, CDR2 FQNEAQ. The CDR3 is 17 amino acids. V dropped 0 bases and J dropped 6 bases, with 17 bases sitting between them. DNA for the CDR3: TGTGCCAGCAGCTTAGCGCTGATGGGACTGGAGGATGAAAAACTGTTTTTT. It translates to CASSLALMGLEDEKLFF.

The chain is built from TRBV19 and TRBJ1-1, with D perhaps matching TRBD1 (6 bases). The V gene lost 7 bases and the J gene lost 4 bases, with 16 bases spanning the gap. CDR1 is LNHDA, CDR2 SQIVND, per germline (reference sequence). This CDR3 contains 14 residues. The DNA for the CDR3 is TGTGCCAGTAACCGGGAGGGGGGCTTCACTGAAGCTTTCTTT. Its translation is CASNREGGFTEAFF.

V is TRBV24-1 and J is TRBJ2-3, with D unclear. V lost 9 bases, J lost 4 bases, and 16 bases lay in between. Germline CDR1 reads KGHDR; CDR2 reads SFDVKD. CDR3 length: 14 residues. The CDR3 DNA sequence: TGTGCCACCCCCTCCCCCCGAGATGCAGATACGCAGTATTTT. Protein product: CATPSPRDADTQYF.

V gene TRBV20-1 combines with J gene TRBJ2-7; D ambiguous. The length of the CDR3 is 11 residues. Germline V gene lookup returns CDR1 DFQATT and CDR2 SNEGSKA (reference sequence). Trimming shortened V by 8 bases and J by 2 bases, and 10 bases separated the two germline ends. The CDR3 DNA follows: TGCAGTTCAACACCAACCTACGAGCAGTACTTC. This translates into CSSTPTYEQYF.

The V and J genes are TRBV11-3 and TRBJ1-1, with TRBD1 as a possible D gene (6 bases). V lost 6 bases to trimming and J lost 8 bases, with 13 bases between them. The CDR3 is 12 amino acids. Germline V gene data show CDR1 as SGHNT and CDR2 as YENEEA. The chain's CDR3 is CASSHTRGEAFF. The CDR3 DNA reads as TGTGCCAGCAGTCATACCAGGGGAGAAGCTTTCTTT.

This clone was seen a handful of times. The CDR3, as DNA: TGTGCCAGCAGGGGGACAGGAGTTAACACTGAAGCTTTCTTT. It codes for CASRGTGVNTEAFF. The chain has TRBV7-9 and TRBJ1-1, with TRBD1 identical over 8 bases. Trimming took 6 bases from V and 2 from J; bases not matched to a gene: 5. This CDR3 spans 14 amino acids. Germline CDR1 reads SEHNR; CDR2 reads FQNEAQ (reference sequence).

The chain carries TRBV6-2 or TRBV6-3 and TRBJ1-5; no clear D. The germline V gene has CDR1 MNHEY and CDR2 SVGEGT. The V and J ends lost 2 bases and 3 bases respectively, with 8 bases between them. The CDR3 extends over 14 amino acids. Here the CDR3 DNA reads TGTGCCAGCAGTTACCTCGGGTCCAATCAGCCCCAGCATTTT. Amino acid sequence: CASSYLGSNQPQHF.

CDR3 residues: CASSLPLPGNYGYTF. The CDR3 DNA sequence: TGTGCCAGCAGTCTACCCCTCCCAGGGAACTATGGCTACACCTTC. The chain carries TRBV28 and TRBJ1-2; D might be TRBD1 (5 bases). The V end lost 5 bases, the J end lost 2 bases, and 15 bases lay between the germline ends. Germline V lookup: CDR1 MDHEN, CDR2 SYDVKM. The CDR3 has 15 residues.